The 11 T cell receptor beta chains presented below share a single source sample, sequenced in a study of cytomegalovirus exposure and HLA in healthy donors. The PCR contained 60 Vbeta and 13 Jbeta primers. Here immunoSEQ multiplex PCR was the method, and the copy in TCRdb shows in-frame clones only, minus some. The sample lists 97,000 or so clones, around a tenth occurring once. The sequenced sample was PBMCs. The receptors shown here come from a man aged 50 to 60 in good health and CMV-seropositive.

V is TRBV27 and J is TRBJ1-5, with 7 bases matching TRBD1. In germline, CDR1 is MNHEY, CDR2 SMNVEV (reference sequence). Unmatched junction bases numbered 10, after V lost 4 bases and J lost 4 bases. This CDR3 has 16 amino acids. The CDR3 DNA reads TGTGCCAGCAGTTCCCTCATCCGACAGGGAAATCAGCCCCAGCATTTT. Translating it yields CASSSLIRQGNQPQHF.

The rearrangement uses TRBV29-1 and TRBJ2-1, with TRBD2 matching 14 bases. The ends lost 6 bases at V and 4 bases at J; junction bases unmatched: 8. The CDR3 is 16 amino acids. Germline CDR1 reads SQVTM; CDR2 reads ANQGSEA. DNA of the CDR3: TGCAGCGTGGGGGGACTAGCGGGAGAAGGGTACAATGAGCAGTTCTTC. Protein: CSVGGLAGEGYNEQFF.

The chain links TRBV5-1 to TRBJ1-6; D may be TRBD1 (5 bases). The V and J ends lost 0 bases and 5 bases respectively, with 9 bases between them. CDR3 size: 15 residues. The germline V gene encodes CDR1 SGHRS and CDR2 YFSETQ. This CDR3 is CASSLEGRDNSPLHF. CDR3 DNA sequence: TGCGCCAGCAGCTTGGAGGGGCGAGATAATTCACCCCTCCACTTT.

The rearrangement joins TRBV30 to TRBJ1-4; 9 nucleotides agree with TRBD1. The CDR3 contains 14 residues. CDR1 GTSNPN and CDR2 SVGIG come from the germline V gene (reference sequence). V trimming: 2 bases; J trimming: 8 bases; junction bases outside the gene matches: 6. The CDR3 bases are TGTGCCTGGAGTCCGGGACAGGGAAGGGAAAAACTGTTTTTT. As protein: CAWSPGQGREKLFF. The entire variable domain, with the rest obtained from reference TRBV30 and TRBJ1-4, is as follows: SQTIHQWPATLVQPVGSPLSLECTVEGTSNPNLYWYRQAAGRGLQLLFYSVGIGQISSEVPQNLSASRPQDRQFILSSKKLLLSDSGFYLCAWSPGQGREKLFFGSGTQLSVL.

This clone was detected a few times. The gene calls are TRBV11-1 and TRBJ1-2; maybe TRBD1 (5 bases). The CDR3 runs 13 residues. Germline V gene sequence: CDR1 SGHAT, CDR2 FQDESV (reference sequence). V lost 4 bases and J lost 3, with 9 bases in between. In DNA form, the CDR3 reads TGTGCCAGCAGCTCTCAGGGTTACTATGGCTACACCTTC. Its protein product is CASSSQGYYGYTF.

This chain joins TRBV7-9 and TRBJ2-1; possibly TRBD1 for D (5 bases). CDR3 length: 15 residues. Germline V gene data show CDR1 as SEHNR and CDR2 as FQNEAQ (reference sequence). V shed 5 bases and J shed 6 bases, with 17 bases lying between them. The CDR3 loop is CASSIGQGTPNEQFF. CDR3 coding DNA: TGTGCCAGCAGCATAGGTCAGGGAACCCCCAATGAGCAGTTCTTC.

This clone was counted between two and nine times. CDR3 nucleotides: TGTGCCAGCAGTGAGGGTTGGGCTAGCATTTCCCAAGAGACCCAGTACTTC. Amino acid sequence: CASSEGWASISQETQYF. This rearrangement joins TRBV25-1 to TRBJ2-5, with D possibly being TRBD2 (5 bases). CDR3 length: 17 amino acids. Trimming removed 3 bases from V and 1 base from J, with 18 bases in between. Germline V lookup: CDR1 MGHDK, CDR2 SYGVNS.

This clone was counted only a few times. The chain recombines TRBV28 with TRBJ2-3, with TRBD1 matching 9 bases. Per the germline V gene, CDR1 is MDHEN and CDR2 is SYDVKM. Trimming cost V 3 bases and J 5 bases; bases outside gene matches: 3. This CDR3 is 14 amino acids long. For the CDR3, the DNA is TGTGCCAGCAGTTTGGGACAGGGCATAGATACGCAGTATTTT. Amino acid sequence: CASSLGQGIDTQYF. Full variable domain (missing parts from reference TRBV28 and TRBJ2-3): DVKVTQSSRYLVKRTGEKVFLECVQDMDHENMFWYRQDPGLGLRLIYFSYDVKMKEKGDIPEGYSVSREKKERFSLILESASTNQTSMYLCASSLGQGIDTQYFGPGTRLTVL.

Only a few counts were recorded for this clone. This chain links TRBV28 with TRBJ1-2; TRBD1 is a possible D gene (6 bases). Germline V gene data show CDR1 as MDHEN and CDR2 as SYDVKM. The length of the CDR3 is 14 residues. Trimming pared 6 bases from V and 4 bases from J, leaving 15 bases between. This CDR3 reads CASSPWGQLYGYTF. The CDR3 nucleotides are TGTGCCAGCAGCCCTTGGGGACAACTCTATGGCTACACCTTC.

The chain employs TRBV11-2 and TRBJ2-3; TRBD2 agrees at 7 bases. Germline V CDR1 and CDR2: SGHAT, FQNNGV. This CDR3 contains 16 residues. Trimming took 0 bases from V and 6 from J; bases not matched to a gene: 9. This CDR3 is CASSLDSGGGADTQYF. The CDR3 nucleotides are TGTGCCAGCAGCTTAGATTCGGGAGGTGGGGCGGATACGCAGTATTTT.

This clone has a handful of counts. DNA for the CDR3: TGTGCCAGCTACCGGACAGGGGGCGCGACCGGGGAGCTGTTTTTT. Residues: CASYRTGGATGELFF. The V call is TRBV2, the J call TRBJ2-2, with 11 bases lining up with TRBD1. V shed 8 bases, J shed 5 bases, and the junction held 7 bases outside the gene matches. The CDR3 totals 15 residues. The germline V gene has CDR1 SNHLY and CDR2 FYNNEI. The full variable domain, rest sourced from reference TRBV2 and TRBJ2-2, is EPEVTQTPSHQVTQMGQEVILRCVPISNHLYFYWYRQILGQKVEFLVSFYNNEISEKSEIFDDQFSVERPDGSNFTLKIRSTKLEDSAMYFCASYRTGGATGELFFGEGSRLTVL.